The T cell receptor beta chain described here comes from a study of blood T cell repertoires in COVID-19. On the study more broadly: Whether acute or convalescent, the COVID-19 samples came from the United States, Italy and Spain.

Sequencing was performed with immunoSEQ multiplex PCR; in TCRdb, only in-frame clones are kept and a portion is missing. The table shows approximately 160,000 clones, with around 88% occurring only once. In germline, CDR1 is SGHRS, CDR2 YFSETQ. V gave up 8 bases and J gave up 6 bases, with 15 bases separating them. The CDR3 consists of 12 residues. In terms of age and location, participants ranged from roughly 18 to 90 years and lived in about two dozen US areas. The sample taken for sequencing was PBMCs or T cells enriched from blood (not recorded which). V is TRBV5-1 and J is TRBJ2-7; D is perhaps TRBD2 (5 bases). This TCR came from a woman between 50 and 59 years old in a cohort exposed to, infected with or recovered from COVID-19 (not recorded which). The DNA of the CDR3 is TGCGCCAGTAACAACCCGGCGGGCGAGCAGTACTTC. The encoded protein is CASNNPAGEQYF.